This paragraph covers one T cell receptor beta chain sequence. Its antigen is still unknown. These data come from a study of T cells after yellow fever vaccination. Study findings and constraints: Most clones from primary vaccination resurfaced after the booster (around 97% CD4, 88% CD8).

Synthesis of TCR cDNA relied on 5'RACE template switching, which attached a universal primer site and UMIs. From the 5' RACE reads, TCRdb called clonotypes with MiXCR, one entry per CDR3 protein. This sample carries 450,000 to 650,000 distinct CDR3 sequences, approximately 13% of them seen once, and the ten largest clones take about 14%. Trimming cost V 2 bases and J 0 bases; bases outside gene matches: 3. The CDR3 sequence is 15 residues long. Germline V gene lookup returns CDR1 DFQATT and CDR2 SNEGSKA (reference sequence). The sample here was PBMCs, taken on the day of the yellow fever booster vaccination. This clonotype originated in a man under 40 who received the YFV17D yellow fever vaccine. The chain is built from TRBV20-1 and TRBJ2-2, with TRBD2 matching 7 bases. The CDR3 coding sequence is TGCAGTGCTAGAAGACTAGCAGCGAACACCGGGGAGCTGTTTTTT. This codes for CSARRLAANTGELFF.